Shown below are 27 T cell receptor beta chains from a single sample sequenced in a study of CXCR3-negative and CXCR3-positive naive CD8 T cells. Study-level points and caveats: Higher TRB CDR3 hydrophobicity marked CXCR3-positive naive cells relative to CXCR3-negative naive cells.

The antigens these receptors bind are not known. The authors prepared UMI-labeled TRB cDNA libraries by 5' RACE. TCRdb reprocessed the 5' RACE reads and stores each CDR3 protein as one record, lacking DNA. This table holds nearly 7,000 distinct CDR3 sequences. What was sequenced was naive CXCR3+ CD8+ T cells from blood. Subset meaning: CD45RO-CCR7+CD27+CD95- naive CD8+ T cells expressing CXCR3 (TNR3+). The receptors were gathered from a human donor in good health. Some clones in this sample may be carry-over from other donors' samples.

By frequency, this clonotype is medium-sized. V gene TRBV29-1 combines with J gene TRBJ2-5; TCRdb names TRBD1, which stays unverified in the absence of DNA. The CDR3 extends over 14 amino acids. Germline loops: CDR1 SQVTM, CDR2 ANQGSEA. The CDR3: CSVGPAGKEETQYF.

This clonotype ranks as medium-sized in terms of frequency. The chain joins TRBV29-1 to TRBJ1-2; the D call from TCRdb, TRBD1, cannot be confirmed without DNA. This CDR3 is 11 amino acids long. Germline V gene lookup returns CDR1 SQVTM and CDR2 ANQGSEA. The CDR3 sequence is CSVGQPYGYTF.

The CDR3 sequence is CASSDGASGILAKNIQYF. This chain uses TRBV2 with TRBJ2-4; lacking DNA, the TRBD2 call made by TCRdb goes unchecked. Germline lookup yields CDR1 SNHLY and CDR2 FYNNEI. CDR3 length: 18 residues.

This clonotype registers medium-sized by frequency. The rearrangement uses TRBV4-1 and TRBJ2-7. The CDR3 extends over 13 amino acids. Per germline, CDR1 MGHRA and CDR2 YSYEKL. CDR3 loop: CASSQETPYEQYF.

J is TRBJ1-2 and V is TRBV29-1. The length of the CDR3 is 11 residues. The germline V gene has CDR1 SQVTM and CDR2 ANQGSEA. CDR3 residues: CSVDFPYGYTF.

The J gene is TRBJ2-7, the V gene TRBV3-1; TCRdb's assignment of TRBD2 cannot be checked, as there is no DNA. This CDR3 contains 14 residues. CDR1 LGHDT and CDR2 YNNKEL come from the germline V gene (reference sequence). The chain's CDR3 is CASSLTGGGYEQYF.

By frequency, this clonotype is medium-sized. The chain is built from TRBV5-1 and TRBJ2-6. Germline loops: CDR1 SGHRS, CDR2 YFSETQ. The CDR3 covers 17 residues. The CDR3 spells CASSLDSPSSGANVLTF. Looking up the rest from reference TRBV5-1 and TRBJ2-6 gives the full variable domain: KAGVTQTPRYLIKTRGQQVTLSCSPISGHRSVSWYQQTPGQGLQFLFEYFSETQRNKGNFPGRFSGRQFSNSRSEMNVSTLELGDSALYLCASSLDSPSSGANVLTFGAGSRLTVL.

The rearrangement links TRBV27 to TRBJ2-1. Looked up from germline, CDR1 is MNHEY and CDR2 is SMNVEV (reference sequence). The CDR3 runs 11 residues. This chain's CDR3 is CASTFYNEQFF.

The V call is TRBV29-1, the J call TRBJ2-3; with no DNA, the TCRdb D assignment of TRBD2 cannot be verified. Per the germline V gene, CDR1 is SQVTM and CDR2 is ANQGSEA. The CDR3 sequence is 15 residues long. The CDR3 sequence: CSGRSGSLGTDTQYF.

This clonotype is medium-sized (0.01 to 0.1%) by frequency. This chain uses TRBV10-2 with TRBJ2-1; TCRdb's D call, TRBD1, is unchecked because there is no DNA. Germline values: CDR1 WSHSY, CDR2 SAAADI. The CDR3 spans 14 residues. The CDR3 is CASSAQGWGNEQFF.

Judged by frequency, this clonotype is medium-sized (0.01 to 0.1%). The chain combines TRBV9 with TRBJ2-1; absent DNA, TCRdb's TRBD2 call cannot be checked. This CDR3 spans 14 amino acids. Germline assignment: CDR1 SGDLS and CDR2 YYNGEE. The CDR3 protein is CASSPSGSYNEQFF. The variable domain in full, with the rest retrieved from reference TRBV9 and TRBJ2-1, is DSGVTQTPKHLITATGQRVTLRCSPRSGDLSVYWYQQSLDQGLQFLIQYYNGEERAKGNILERFSAQQFPDLHSELNLSSLELGDSALYFCASSPSGSYNEQFFGPGTRLTVL.

By frequency, this clonotype is medium-sized (0.01 to 0.1%). This chain's CDR3 is CASSEGRGGYQPQHF. The chain joins TRBV25-1 to TRBJ1-5; the D gene TCRdb calls, TRBD1, cannot be checked with no DNA. Germline assignment: CDR1 MGHDK and CDR2 SYGVNS. This CDR3 is built from 15 residues.

V usage is TRBV29-1 and J usage is TRBJ2-3. Germline CDR1 SQVTM, CDR2 ANQGSEA. CDR3 size: 11 residues. The CDR3 protein is CSVSGADTQYF.

This clonotype is labeled medium-sized based on frequency. The CDR3 is CASAPSGTAPFATNEKLFF. The rearrangement joins TRBV25-1 to TRBJ1-4; TCRdb's assignment of TRBD1 cannot be checked, as there is no DNA. Germline V lookup: CDR1 MGHDK, CDR2 SYGVNS. The CDR3 has 19 residues.

The V call is TRBV27, the J call TRBJ2-2. The CDR3 loop spans 12 amino acids. CDR1 is MNHEY, CDR2 SMNVEV, per germline (reference sequence). This CDR3 is CASSGHTGELFF.

This clonotype is identified as medium-sized from frequency. The V gene is TRBV29-1, the J gene TRBJ1-2; the TRBD1 assignment by TCRdb is unverifiable without DNA. The CDR3 length is 11 residues. The germline gives CDR1 SQVTM, CDR2 ANQGSEA. CDR3 loop: CRRGDRERFTF.

The chain is built from TRBV4-1 and TRBJ2-3; checking the TCRdb D call of TRBD2 is not possible without DNA. The germline CDR1 and CDR2 sequences are MGHRA and YSYEKL. CDR3 length: 16 amino acids. The CDR3 protein is CASIQGTSATTDTQYF.

V gene TRBV12-3 or TRBV12-4 combines with J gene TRBJ2-3; as DNA is missing, the TRBD1 call by TCRdb cannot be tested. This CDR3 comprises 15 residues. This CDR3 is CASSLDSRSTDTQYF.

The genes are TRBV13 and TRBJ2-1. From germline, CDR1 is PRHDT and CDR2 FYEKMQ (reference sequence). CDR3 length: 13 amino acids. CDR3 in amino acids: CASSNAVSYEQYF. Drawing the rest from reference TRBV13 and TRBJ2-1, the complete variable domain is AAGVIQSPRHLIKEKRETATLKCYPIPRHDTVYWYQQGPGQDPQFLISFYEKMQSDKGSIPDRFSAQQFSDYHSELNMSSLELGDSALYFCASSNAVSYEQYFGPGTRLTVL.

By frequency, this clonotype is medium-sized (0.01 to 0.1%). This chain connects TRBV20-1 to TRBJ2-7; TCRdb gives TRBD2 as the D gene, but with no DNA this cannot be confirmed. The length of the CDR3 is 12 residues. Per the germline V gene, CDR1 is DFQATT and CDR2 is SNEGSKA (reference sequence). The CDR3 region is CSARDGTYEQYF.

The genes are TRBV14 and TRBJ1-1; TCRdb proposes TRBD1, but this gene call is untestable without DNA. This CDR3 region has 16 residues. Germline CDR1 is SGHDN and CDR2 is FVKESK. CDR3 sequence reads: CASSQLAGTMNTEAFF.

The V and J genes are TRBV19 and TRBJ1-5. The germline V gene has CDR1 LNHDA and CDR2 SQIVND (reference sequence). The CDR3 consists of 13 residues. CDR3: CASSWLGYQPQHF.

By frequency, this clonotype is medium-sized. The chain employs TRBV6-2 or TRBV6-3 and TRBJ2-1. CDR1 is MNHEY and CDR2 is SVGEGT in the germline V gene. The CDR3 consists of 11 residues. Here the CDR3 reads CASSYPNEQFF.

The rearrangement links TRBV6-6 to TRBJ2-3. The CDR3 consists of 11 residues. CDR1 and CDR2 (germline): MNHNY, SVGAGI (reference sequence). CDR3 amino acids: CASHLGNAQYF.

This chain joins TRBV21-1 and TRBJ2-1. TRBV21-1 is a recognized pseudogene. The CDR3 is 12 amino acids. CDR3 in amino acids: CASSKVLKDKFF.

The genes are TRBV29-1 and TRBJ1-5. Germline CDR1 SQVTM, CDR2 ANQGSEA. CDR3 size: 12 residues. The chain's CDR3 is CSVLPDNQPQHF.

The rearrangement links TRBV29-1 to TRBJ2-1; TCRdb returns TRBD2, unconfirmable since there is no DNA. Looked up from germline, CDR1 is SQVTM and CDR2 is ANQGSEA. CDR3 length: 13 amino acids. The CDR3 loop reads CSAGLAGRNEQFF.